A single sample is the source of the 23 T cell receptor beta chains below, sequenced in a study of human T cells and chemical hapten exposure. Time point reported: patch test 1, 2 weeks after DPC sensitization. The treatment: therapeutic diphenylcyclopropenone sensitization with weekly scalp DPC. TCRdb reprocessed the RACE reads via MiXCR and lists one record per CDR3 protein. The table shows 370,000 or so distinct CDR3 sequences, with around 4.8% occurring only once. The sequences come from whole blood, collected in connection with sensitization to the hapten diphenylcyclopropenone (DPC). These receptors came from a woman in her fifties or sixties with alopecia areata. Some clones in this sample may be carry-over from other donors' samples.

This clonotype was observed many times. J is TRBJ2-5 and V is TRBV9, with D possibly being TRBD1 (6 bases). Trimming left V 4 bases short and J 5 bases short, with 15 bases between. The germline gives CDR1 SGDLS, CDR2 YYNGEE. The CDR3 has 14 amino acids. CDR3 nucleotide sequence: TGTGCCAGCAGCCCTTGGACAGCCGCGGAGACCCAGTACTTC. Encoded protein: CASSPWTAAETQYF.

The chain recombines TRBV9 with TRBJ2-7, with 7 bases matching TRBD2. Unmatched junction bases numbered 6, after V lost 3 bases and J lost 3 bases. The CDR3 sequence is 14 residues long. The germline gives CDR1 SGDLS, CDR2 YYNGEE. The CDR3 sequence: CASSATSSFYEQYF. The CDR3 DNA follows: TGTGCCAGCAGCGCGACTAGCTCCTTCTACGAGCAGTACTTC.

This clonotype was seen repeatedly, ten times or more. The chain has TRBV20-1 and TRBJ2-3; TRBD2 matches 11 bases. Germline V lookup: CDR1 DFQATT, CDR2 SNEGSKA (reference sequence). The V segment lost 6 bases and the J segment 4 bases; nucleotides outside the gene matches: 6. The CDR3 is 14 residues long. In DNA form, the CDR3 reads TGCAGTGCAGTAGCGGGGGGGATTTCAGATACGCAGTATTTT. It codes for CSAVAGGISDTQYF.

This clonotype has just a few counts. This chain links TRBV6-2 or TRBV6-3 with TRBJ2-3; a possible D gene is TRBD2 (5 bases). The CDR3 spans 14 residues. Germline V CDR1 and CDR2: MNHEY, SVGEGT. Trimming cost V 5 bases and J 1 base, with 10 bases left between them. The CDR3 coding sequence is TGTGCCAGCAGTCCCACGCGGGGCACAGATACGCAGTATTTT. The encoded protein is CASSPTRGTDTQYF.

The chain recombines TRBV7-9 with TRBJ2-6; perhaps D is TRBD1 or TRBD2 (5 bases each). Per germline, CDR1 SEHNR and CDR2 FQNEAQ (reference sequence). This CDR3 region has 16 residues. Trimming pared 5 bases from V and 0 bases from J, leaving 11 bases between. The CDR3 protein is CASSRGPISGANVLTF. The DNA for the CDR3 is TGTGCCAGCAGCAGGGGACCGATCTCTGGGGCCAACGTCCTGACTTTC.

The sample holds a few counts of this clonotype. The chain links TRBV3-1 to TRBJ1-4; 8 bases line up with TRBD1. The CDR3 sequence is 16 residues long. Losses at the gene ends were 4 bases for V and 0 bases for J; bases not matched to a gene: 4. In germline, CDR1 is LGHDT, CDR2 YNNKEL (reference sequence). In DNA, the CDR3 is TGTGCCAGCAGCCCCGGACAGGGCTCAACTAATGAAAAACTGTTTTTT. Protein product: CASSPGQGSTNEKLFF.

In this sample, this clonotype turned up many times. V usage is TRBV20-1 and J usage is TRBJ1-1; 7 bases fit TRBD1. The V and J ends lost 4 bases and 1 base, in that order; junction bases with no gene match: 6. There are 14 residues in the CDR3. Germline V gene data show CDR1 as DFQATT and CDR2 as SNEGSKA (reference sequence). In DNA form, the CDR3 reads TGCAGTGCTACCGACAGGGTCAAGAACACTGAAGCTTTCTTT. As protein: CSATDRVKNTEAFF.

This clonotype has just one count. V usage is TRBV2 and J usage is TRBJ2-7; TRBD1 is a possible D gene (5 bases). In germline, CDR1 is SNHLY, CDR2 FYNNEI. The CDR3 contains 13 residues. V lost 10 bases to trimming and J lost 6 bases, with 19 bases between them. CDR3 bases: TGTGCCATCCCCACACCCCAGGGTAGCGAGCAGTACTTC. Translated, it gives CAIPTPQGSEQYF.

The table lists this clonotype with many counts. This sequence joins TRBV3-1 and TRBJ1-2; the match to TRBD1 covers 8 bases. Germline V gene sequence: CDR1 LGHDT, CDR2 YNNKEL (reference sequence). The trim removed 3 bases at V and 4 bases at J, leaving 7 bases unmatched. This CDR3 is built from 15 residues. This CDR3 reads CASSHQDRAGYGYTF. The CDR3 nucleotides are TGTGCCAGCAGCCATCAGGACAGGGCCGGCTATGGCTACACCTTC.

This clonotype was counted many times. This chain uses TRBV3-1 with TRBJ2-3; D is undetermined. The germline gives CDR1 LGHDT, CDR2 YNNKEL (reference sequence). V dropped 0 bases and J dropped 0 bases, with 4 bases sitting between them. CDR3 length: 14 amino acids. The CDR3 is CASSQEDSTDTQYF. The CDR3 bases are TGTGCCAGCAGCCAAGAAGACAGCACAGATACGCAGTATTTT.

The sample holds a few counts of this clonotype. The chain is built from TRBV11-3 and TRBJ2-1; 7 bases agree with TRBD2. Germline CDR1 SGHNT, CDR2 YENEEA. Germline trimming cut 5 bases from V and 10 bases from J; bases unmatched to any gene: 8. The CDR3 extends over 13 amino acids. The CDR3 DNA is TGTGCCAGCAGCCCGGGGCTAGCGGAGGAGCAGTTCTTC. It specifies CASSPGLAEEQFF. Full variable domain (rest looked up from reference TRBV11-3 and TRBJ2-1): EAGVVQSPRYKIIEKKQPVAFWCNPISGHNTLYWYLQNLGQGPELLIRYENEEAVDDSQLPKDRFSAERLKGVDSTLKIQPAELGDSAVYLCASSPGLAEEQFFGPGTRLTVL.

This clonotype was counted ten times or more. The chain uses TRBV25-1 and TRBJ2-1; 7 bases map to TRBD1. The CDR3 extends over 15 amino acids. The junction had 8 bases not matched to a gene; V was cut back by 2 bases and J by 7 bases. Germline V lookup: CDR1 MGHDK, CDR2 SYGVNS. In nucleotides, the CDR3 is TGTGCCAGCAGTGAACCGGGACAGAATGTTAATGAGCAGTTCTTC. Translation: CASSEPGQNVNEQFF. The whole variable domain, filled in from reference TRBV25-1 and TRBJ2-1, reads EADIYQTPRYLVIGTGKKITLECSQTMGHDKMYWYQQDPGMELHLIHYSYGVNSTEKGDLSSESTVSRIRTEHFPLTLESARPSHTSQYLCASSEPGQNVNEQFFGPGTRLTVL.

This clonotype was seen ten or more times. The chain couples TRBV29-1 to TRBJ2-3; 7 nucleotides align to TRBD2. The V gene's germline CDR1 is SQVTM and CDR2 ANQGSEA. There are 16 residues in the CDR3. Germline trimming cut 3 bases from V and 2 bases from J; bases unmatched to any gene: 11. DNA for the CDR3: TGCAGCGTTGAGGGCGGGAGCGGGCAATTCACAGATACGCAGTATTTT. It yields the protein CSVEGGSGQFTDTQYF.

Ten or more counts support this clonotype. J is TRBJ2-2 and V is TRBV5-6, with 8 nucleotides matching TRBD2. The J segment lost 6 bases and the V segment lost 3 bases, leaving 10 bases of the junction unmatched. The CDR3 runs 16 residues. Germline loops: CDR1 SGHDT, CDR2 YYEEEE. The CDR3, as DNA: TGTGCCAGCAGCTCAGGACTAGCTCGGCGAGCCGGGGAGCTGTTTTTT. Protein sequence: CASSSGLARRAGELFF.

This clonotype was seen many times. The chain couples TRBV28 to TRBJ2-1, with D possibly being TRBD1 (5 bases). CDR3 length: 12 amino acids. From germline, CDR1 is MDHEN and CDR2 SYDVKM. V lost 5 bases to trimming and J lost 6 bases, with 8 bases between them. CDR3 protein: CASSKGVNEQFF. For the CDR3, the DNA is TGTGCCAGCAGTAAAGGGGTCAATGAGCAGTTCTTC. Full variable domain (missing parts from reference TRBV28 and TRBJ2-1): DVKVTQSSRYLVKRTGEKVFLECVQDMDHENMFWYRQDPGLGLRLIYFSYDVKMKEKGDIPEGYSVSREKKERFSLILESASTNQTSMYLCASSKGVNEQFFGPGTRLTVL.

There are a few counts of this clonotype. The V call is TRBV5-6, the J call TRBJ1-2; D is ambiguous. Germline CDR1 is SGHDT and CDR2 is YYEEEE. This CDR3 has 12 amino acids. With 1 base removed from V and 8 bases from J, the gap between germline ends came to 9 bases. CDR3: CASSLLRSGYTF. The CDR3 DNA reads as TGTGCCAGCAGCTTGTTAAGGTCGGGCTACACCTTC.

In this sample, this clonotype turned up many times. V is TRBV12-3 or TRBV12-4 and J is TRBJ2-1; 10 bases fit TRBD2. V shed 3 bases, J shed 8 bases, and the junction held 7 bases outside the gene matches. CDR3 length: 15 residues. The CDR3 coding sequence is TGTGCCAGCAGTTTCCCTCGGACTAGCGGCGATGAGCAGTTCTTC. Translated, it gives CASSFPRTSGDEQFF.

This clonotype was detected a few times. The rearrangement joins TRBV28 to TRBJ2-3, with D unclear. Germline V CDR1 and CDR2: MDHEN, SYDVKM. V lost 2 bases and J 2 bases, leaving 8 bases between the germline ends. There are 14 residues in the CDR3. DNA for the CDR3: TGTGCCAGCAGTTTAATAGGGTTCACAGATACGCAGTATTTT. Its protein product is CASSLIGFTDTQYF.

Many counts were recorded for this clonotype. The V and J genes are TRBV29-1 and TRBJ2-3, with D unresolved. CDR1 is SQVTM and CDR2 is ANQGSEA in the germline V gene. V dropped 3 bases and J dropped 2 bases, with 9 bases sitting between them. The length of the CDR3 is 13 residues. Here the CDR3 DNA reads TGCAGCGTTGAGACCCGTCACACAGATACGCAGTATTTT. Amino acid sequence: CSVETRHTDTQYF.

This clonotype has a handful of counts. The rearrangement uses TRBV18 and TRBJ1-4; possible D gene TRBD1, 6 bases. This CDR3 is 15 amino acids long. Trimming removed 5 bases at V and 3 bases at J, with 13 bases between. Germline loops: CDR1 KGHSH, CDR2 LQKENI. The CDR3 DNA reads as TGTGCCAGCTCATCGCAGGGGATGGCTAATGAAAAACTGTTTTTT. Translated, it gives CASSSQGMANEKLFF.

This clonotype was seen a few times. The chain links TRBV29-1 to TRBJ2-7, with 8 bases aligning to TRBD1. The V gene's germline CDR1 is SQVTM and CDR2 ANQGSEA. CDR3 length: 15 residues. With 5 bases clipped from V and 4 bases from J, the junction kept 13 bases outside the gene matches. The CDR3 spells CSVSPGGRGRYEQYF. In DNA, the CDR3 is TGCAGCGTTTCCCCCGGGGGCAGGGGGCGGTACGAGCAGTACTTC.

Ten or more counts support this clonotype. The chain has TRBV5-6 and TRBJ2-7, with 11 bases aligning to TRBD2. The CDR3 extends over 16 amino acids. Germline assignment: CDR1 SGHDT and CDR2 YYEEEE. With 4 bases clipped from V and 3 bases from J, the junction kept 9 bases outside the gene matches. For the CDR3, the DNA is TGTGCCAGCAGCCCGCCGGGACTAGCGGAGTTCTACGAGCAGTACTTC. Translating gives CASSPPGLAEFYEQYF.

This clonotype was seen a few times. The gene calls are TRBV7-6 and TRBJ2-2; 10 bases align to TRBD2. Trimming removed 5 bases from V and 0 bases from J; junction bases left unmatched: 6. CDR3 length equals 17 residues. CDR1 SGHVS and CDR2 FNYEAQ come from the germline V gene. The CDR3 region is CASSKSSGGPNTGELFF. The CDR3, as DNA: TGTGCCAGCAGCAAATCTAGCGGGGGCCCGAACACCGGGGAGCTGTTTTTT.